This T cell receptor (beta chain) was identified during a study of blood T cell repertoires in COVID-19. Sequencing used immunoSEQ multiplex PCR; TCRdb keeps in-frame clones, though not all of them. The table lists around 220,000 clones, 85% to 95% of them singletons. Recovered status in Cohort 3 required two negative PCRs, clearance, or symptom resolution. This CDR3 contains 15 residues. V shed 5 bases, J shed 2 bases, and the junction held 6 bases outside the gene matches. Germline CDR1 and CDR2: SGHDT and YYEEEE. V and J are TRBV5-6 and TRBJ2-2, with 7 positions matching TRBD2. Sequencing was done on a sample of PBMCs or T cells enriched from blood (not recorded which). The source is a woman aged 18-29 years who had recovered from COVID-19. As DNA, the CDR3 is TGTGCCAGCAGACGCGGGACTACCAACACCGGGGAGCTGTTTTTT. It encodes CASRRGTTNTGELFF.